This T cell receptor beta chain was profiled in a study of molecular identifiers for immune sequencing clone quantification. On the study more broadly: Five portions were made in replicates from RNA of about 21,000 or 97,000 naive CD8 cells, and four underwent sequencing.

Germline V lookup: CDR1 GTSNPN, CDR2 SVGIG (reference sequence). After removal of 4 bases from V and 2 bases from J, the junction contained 5 bases not matched to a gene. The CDR3 is made up of 15 amino acids. MiXCR, applied by TCRdb to the PCR reads, yields one record per CDR3 protein. The sample lists about 640,000 distinct CDR3 sequences, just under 20% occurring once. This clonotype occurred many times. Its matching antigen is unknown. CD8+CD4-CCR7+CD45RA+ sorting gave the naive CD8 T cells. Findings and limits, study-wide: Detectable among about a million naive cells, according to reports, was Jurkat TCR RNA spiked in from one cell. Naive cells had under 1% of molecules in clones above 20 RNA copies, effectors over 98%.

The sequence derives from a human donor in good health. Some libraries in this study had Jurkat cell RNA spiked in. The rearrangement links TRBV30 to TRBJ2-3, with 11 bases identical to TRBD2. The specimen was naive CD8+ T cells from blood, with Jurkat cell RNA spiked in. Subset specified: FACS-sorted CD8+CD4-CCR7+CD45RA+ naive T cells. This chain's CDR3 is CAWTLAGGFTDTQYF. In DNA form, the CDR3 reads TGTGCCTGGACTCTAGCGGGAGGATTCACAGATACGCAGTATTTT.